The rows below give T cell receptor beta chains drawn from one sample of a study of blood T cell repertoires in COVID-19. Method: immunoSEQ multiplex PCR; TCRdb's copy keeps in-frame clones and lacks some. The table includes under 200,000 clones, around 83% detected once. The sequencing sample was made of PBMCs or T cells enriched from blood (not recorded which). The receptor set was obtained from a woman aged 45 to 65 in a cohort exposed to, infected with or recovered from COVID-19 (not recorded which). The CDR3 runs from the conserved cysteine through the conserved F or W. The order of the fields is CDR3 length, V gene, J gene, CDR3 protein.

len: 14
v_gene: TRBV19
j_gene: TRBJ1-3
CDR3aa: CASSMQASGNTIYF

len: 15
v_gene: TRBV7-9
j_gene: TRBJ2-7
CDR3aa: CASSARTGVKDEQYF

len: 16
v_gene: TRBV7-2
j_gene: TRBJ1-1
CDR3aa: CASSLHIDRGRGEAFF

len: 15
v_gene: TRBV7-3
j_gene: TRBJ2-4
CDR3aa: CASSLILLAKNIQYF

len: 14
v_gene: TRBV30
j_gene: TRBJ1-5
CDR3aa: CAWMTGEKNQPQHF

len: 13
v_gene: TRBV28
j_gene: TRBJ1-2
CDR3aa: CASSSGRGEGYTF

len: 16
v_gene: TRBV2
j_gene: TRBJ1-2
CDR3aa: CASSLSPNTGGDGYTF

len: 12
v_gene: TRBV7-2
j_gene: TRBJ1-2
CDR3aa: CASSITGYGYTF

len: 16
v_gene: TRBV4-1
j_gene: TRBJ1-2
CDR3aa: CASSQGQGAPESGYTF

len: 14
v_gene: TRBV5-1
j_gene: TRBJ1-1
CDR3aa: CASSLDRGGTEAFF

len: 15
v_gene: TRBV5-1
j_gene: TRBJ1-4
CDR3aa: CASSLEYGGGEKLFF

len: 15
v_gene: TRBV6-4
j_gene: TRBJ1-1
CDR3aa: CASSVSFMGQTEAFF

len: 13
v_gene: TRBV28
j_gene: TRBJ1-1
CDR3aa: CASTGQLNTEAFF

len: 15
v_gene: TRBV11-1
j_gene: TRBJ2-1
CDR3aa: CASSGLTEHYNEQFF

len: 15
v_gene: TRBV2
j_gene: TRBJ1-6
CDR3aa: CASSEGRQINSPLHF

len: 16
v_gene: TRBV7-3
j_gene: TRBJ1-6
CDR3aa: CASSLTGDRLNSPLHF

len: 14
v_gene: TRBV5-4
j_gene: TRBJ1-2
CDR3aa: CASSYPGIGYGYTF

len: 15
v_gene: TRBV7-8
j_gene: TRBJ2-1
CDR3aa: CASSPTSISYNEQFF

len: 14
v_gene: TRBV2
j_gene: TRBJ1-1
CDR3aa: CASSERGWDTEAFF

len: 14
v_gene: TRBV18
j_gene: TRBJ2-3
CDR3aa: CASSPTGGTDTQYF

len: 16
v_gene: TRBV30
j_gene: TRBJ2-3
CDR3aa: CAWSVDDAGGGNTQYF

len: 16
v_gene: TRBV7-9
j_gene: TRBJ1-4
CDR3aa: CASSSTGGRTGEKLFF

len: 15
v_gene: TRBV19
j_gene: TRBJ1-4
CDR3aa: CASSIGGATNEKLFF

len: 16
v_gene: TRBV5-4
j_gene: TRBJ1-3
CDR3aa: CASSRWTGVGGNTIYF

len: 13
v_gene: TRBV9
j_gene: TRBJ1-6
CDR3aa: CASSQMRDSPLHF

len: 15
v_gene: TRBV4-1
j_gene: TRBJ1-2
CDR3aa: CASSQDPRGGYGYTF

len: 14
v_gene: TRBV19
j_gene: TRBJ1-2
CDR3aa: CASSRDREISGYTF

len: 15
v_gene: TRBV19
j_gene: TRBJ1-5
CDR3aa: CASSLLVEFGQPQHF

len: 16
v_gene: TRBV14
j_gene: TRBJ2-2
CDR3aa: CASSPRTYRGAGELFF

len: 14
v_gene: TRBV30
j_gene: TRBJ1-6
CDR3aa: CAWSADRSLSPLHF

len: 14
v_gene: TRBV5-4
j_gene: TRBJ1-2
CDR3aa: CASSQDIITIGYTF

len: 15
v_gene: TRBV4-3
j_gene: TRBJ1-4
CDR3aa: CASSQAGTGSEKLFF

len: 15
v_gene: TRBV7-2
j_gene: TRBJ2-5
CDR3aa: CASSLGGNPQETQYF

len: 14
v_gene: TRBV7-2
j_gene: TRBJ2-7
CDR3aa: CASSWGQGFYEQYF

len: 15
v_gene: TRBV13
j_gene: TRBJ2-2
CDR3aa: CASSYRAGGTGELFF

len: 14
v_gene: TRBV4-1
j_gene: TRBJ2-1
CDR3aa: CASSPTGTPDEQFF

len: 13
v_gene: TRBV2
j_gene: TRBJ1-4
CDR3aa: CASTEQINEKLFF

len: 15
v_gene: TRBV11-2
j_gene: TRBJ2-7
CDR3aa: CASRLNRGDFYEQYF

len: 16
v_gene: TRBV4-2
j_gene: TRBJ2-5
CDR3aa: CASSQAEGSTGETQYF

len: 12
v_gene: TRBV6-5
j_gene: TRBJ1-2
CDR3aa: CASRRTGAGYTF

len: 13
v_gene: TRBV12-3/TRBV12-4
j_gene: TRBJ2-7
CDR3aa: CASSRLSPYEQYF

len: 13
v_gene: TRBV24-1
j_gene: TRBJ2-1
CDR3aa: CATSVSGKDRQFF

len: 15
v_gene: TRBV19
j_gene: TRBJ1-1
CDR3aa: CATKGGDLGSPRAFF

len: 16
v_gene: TRBV7-3
j_gene: TRBJ2-2
CDR3aa: CASSLMARANTGELFF

len: 13
v_gene: TRBV29-1
j_gene: TRBJ1-1
CDR3aa: CSVEEGGDTEAFF

len: 15
v_gene: TRBV6-5
j_gene: TRBJ1-2
CDR3aa: CATTPLGATEYGYTF

len: 17
v_gene: TRBV9
j_gene: TRBJ1-4
CDR3aa: CASSVEGTGGTNEKLFF

len: 14
v_gene: TRBV6-5
j_gene: TRBJ1-2
CDR3aa: CASSLRQSREGYTF

len: 16
v_gene: TRBV7-2
j_gene: TRBJ1-6
CDR3aa: CASSQGQGSYNSPLHF

len: 15
v_gene: TRBV6-5
j_gene: TRBJ1-4
CDR3aa: CASSYSSRSAEKLFF

len: 16
v_gene: TRBV3-1/TRBV3-2
j_gene: TRBJ1-2
CDR3aa: CASSQEGVAGYDGYTF

len: 15
v_gene: TRBV5-4
j_gene: TRBJ1-6
CDR3aa: CASSTRSGYNSPLHF

len: 17
v_gene: TRBV5-4
j_gene: TRBJ1-2
CDR3aa: CASSPGTGAARLYGYTF

len: 13
v_gene: TRBV29-1
j_gene: TRBJ1-5
CDR3aa: CSVAGADNQPQHF

len: 15
v_gene: TRBV10-3
j_gene: TRBJ1-5
CDR3aa: CAISESTDLNQPQHF

len: 15
v_gene: TRBV7-2
j_gene: TRBJ2-5
CDR3aa: CASSLQLAPGETQYF

len: 14
v_gene: TRBV3-1/TRBV3-2
j_gene: TRBJ2-3
CDR3aa: CASSQVFRADTQYF

len: 14
v_gene: TRBV19
j_gene: TRBJ1-3
CDR3aa: CASTVTGAGNTIYF

len: 16
v_gene: TRBV2
j_gene: TRBJ2-5
CDR3aa: CASSENPGLAAETQYF

len: 16
v_gene: TRBV28
j_gene: TRBJ2-1
CDR3aa: CASSFDALGSRGEQFF